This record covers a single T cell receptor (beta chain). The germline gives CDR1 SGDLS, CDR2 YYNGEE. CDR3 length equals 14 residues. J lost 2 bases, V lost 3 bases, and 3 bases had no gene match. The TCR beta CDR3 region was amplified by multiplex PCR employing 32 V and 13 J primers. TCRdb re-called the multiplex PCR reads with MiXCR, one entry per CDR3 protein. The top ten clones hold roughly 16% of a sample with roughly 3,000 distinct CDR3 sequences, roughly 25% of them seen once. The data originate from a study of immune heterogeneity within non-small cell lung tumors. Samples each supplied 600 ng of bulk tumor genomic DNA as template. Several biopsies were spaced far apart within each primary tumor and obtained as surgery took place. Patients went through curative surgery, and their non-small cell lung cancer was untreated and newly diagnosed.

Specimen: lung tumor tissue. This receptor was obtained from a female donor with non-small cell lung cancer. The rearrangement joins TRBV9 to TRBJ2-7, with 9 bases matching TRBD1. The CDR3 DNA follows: TGTGCCAGCAGCGGACAGGGGGGAGCCTACGAGCAGTACTTC. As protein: CASSGQGGAYEQYF.